The following is a TCR beta chain sequence with its context. Its matching antigen is unknown. Genomic DNA belonging to each subset was distributed in equal measure over several immunoSEQ plates. Generated by immunoSEQ multiplex PCR, the TCRdb table keeps only in-frame clones and is missing some. This table has roughly 2.2 million clones, 80% to 95% appearing once. This sample is drawn from a study of shared clonotypes between healthy human individuals. General observations from the study: Investigators expected sequencing depth to affect clonotype sharing among donors. Estimated richness values were generally larger in naive subsets than in memory subsets.

V shed 8 bases and J shed 1 base, with 10 bases lying between them. Germline lookup yields CDR1 MNHNS and CDR2 SASEGT. The CDR3 spans 13 residues. The sequenced sample was naive CD4+ T cells from PBMCs. The sample's subset: CD45RA+ positively selected. The TCR was taken from a man aged 18 to 30 in good health. Some clones in this sample may be carry-over from other donors' samples. The chain recombines TRBV6-1 with TRBJ2-3; unclear D gene. The CDR3 loop is CASRLGGTDTQYF. The CDR3 region has the DNA TGTGCCAGCCGGCTTGGGGGCACAGATACGCAGTATTTT.